Sequencing of this TCR beta chain was carried out in a study of T cells in localized non-small cell lung cancer. Regarding the study as a whole: Adjacent lung exhibited a median of about 56 among the 100 most abundant tumor clones. Clonality peaked in uninvolved adjacent lung rather than tumor.

In regard to this clone: Its target is unknown.

TCRdb keeps only in-frame clones here, not all; method: immunoSEQ multiplex PCR. This sample has roughly 89,000 clones; just over 90% occur once, and the top ten carry approximately 4%. This CDR3 has 16 amino acids. Germline V CDR1 and CDR2: SGHDT, YYEEEE. After removal of 4 bases from V and 7 bases from J, the junction contained 11 bases not matched to a gene. The sequence derives from a woman aged 35 to 70 with stage II squamous cell lung carcinoma. The sample was PBMCs, taken before any cancer treatment. This chain uses TRBV5-6 with TRBJ1-6; 7 bases are a match to TRBD1. The chain's CDR3 is CASSPGVGDRNSPLHF. DNA for the CDR3: TGTGCCAGCAGCCCGGGGGTAGGGGACAGAAATTCACCCCTCCACTTT.